This T cell receptor (beta chain) was observed in a study of tumor-infiltrating lymphocytes in primary liver carcinoma. Study details: Primary liver carcinoma, confirmed by histopathology, was surgically resected.

They got blood RNA out of unsorted whole blood and also pulled out germline DNA. Presurgery, around 4 milliliters of peripheral blood were collected. Making TCR beta cDNA involved approximately 0.5 ug total RNA and a constant-region primer. Three nested multiplex PCR rounds, a slightly modified ARM-PCR, produced the libraries for TCR beta. The first two PCR rounds, roughly 9 cycles each, used TRBV1-TRBV30 forward primers and a C-beta reverse primer. Each CDR3 protein is one row after TCRdb ran MiXCR on the multiplex PCR reads. The sample gives hundreds of thousands of distinct CDR3 sequences, about three fifths of which show up once; approximately 15% is in the top ten. Notes on the study in general: Tumor-adjacent and tumor-blood pairs shared a smaller degree of overlap than tumor region pairs.

The CDR3 contains 16 residues. In germline, CDR1 is SGHAT, CDR2 FQNNGV. Germline trimming cut 5 bases from V and 1 base from J; bases unmatched to any gene: 9. A word on this clonotype: Its antigen is unknown.

The TCR originated in a woman aged 25 to 45 with primary liver carcinoma and hepatitis B virus infection. The sample taken for sequencing was peripheral blood. V gene TRBV11-2 combines with J gene TRBJ2-7; 9 bases match TRBD2. CDR3 residues: CASSIASGALSYEQYF. Here the CDR3 DNA reads TGTGCCAGCAGCATCGCTAGCGGGGCCTTGTCCTACGAGCAGTACTTC.